This T cell receptor (beta chain) was observed in a study of CD8+ T cells in alopecia areata. Study as a whole: After 6 to 18 months of tofacitinib, follow-up continued 6 months off drug.

Findings and caveats of the study: Patients showed less clear TCR sequence sharing than mice, possibly partly because of HLA diversity. Scalp data also include sequences from resident alphabeta T cells of normal skin.

After isolation, RNA underwent reverse transcription to generate cDNA as the sequencing template. Here immunoSEQ multiplex PCR was the method, and the copy in TCRdb shows in-frame clones only, minus some. The table has about 150,000 clones, around 50% seen once. This clone was detected only a few times. Its antigen remains unidentified. Specimens obtained from alopecia areata patients comprised lesional scalp punch biopsies and peripheral blood. The germline V gene has CDR1 GTSNPN and CDR2 SVGIG (reference sequence). The CDR3 loop spans 14 amino acids. The J gene is TRBJ2-5, the V gene TRBV30; 9 positions match TRBD1. Gene TRBJ2-7 matches the end of the DNA better, so the J call may be wrong. The origin of this receptor is a human donor with alopecia areata. This material consisted of CD8+ T cells sorted from blood, taken at week 0. For the CDR3, the DNA is TGTGCCTGGAGTTGGGGGACAGGGCCGGGCGAGCAGTACTTC. The encoded protein is CAWSWGTGPGEQYF.